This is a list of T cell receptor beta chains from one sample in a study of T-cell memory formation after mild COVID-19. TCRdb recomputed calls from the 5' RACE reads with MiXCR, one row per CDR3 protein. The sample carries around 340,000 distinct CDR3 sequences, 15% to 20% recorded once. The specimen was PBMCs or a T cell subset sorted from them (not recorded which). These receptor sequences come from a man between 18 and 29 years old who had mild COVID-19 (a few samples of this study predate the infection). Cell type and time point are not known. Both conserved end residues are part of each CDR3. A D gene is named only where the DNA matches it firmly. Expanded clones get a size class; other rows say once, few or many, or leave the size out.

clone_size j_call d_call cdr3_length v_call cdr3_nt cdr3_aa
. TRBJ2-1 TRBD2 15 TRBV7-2 TGTGCCAGCAGCCCAACTAGCGGGGGGCCCGATGAGCAGTTCTTC CASSPTSGGPDEQFF
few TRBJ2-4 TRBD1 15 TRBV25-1 TGTGCCAGCAGTCGGCAGGGGGCGGCCAAAAACATTCAGTACTTC CASSRQGAAKNIQYF
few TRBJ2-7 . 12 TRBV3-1 TGTGCCAGCAGCCAAGAACACTCCGAGCAGTACTTC CASSQEHSEQYF
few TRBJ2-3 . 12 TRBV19 TGTGCCAGTAGTACGAGTGAGGGCACGCAGTATTTT CASSTSEGTQYF
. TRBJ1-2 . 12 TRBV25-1 TGTGCCAGCAGTGACATCTGGGGGGGCTACACCTTC CASSDIWGGYTF
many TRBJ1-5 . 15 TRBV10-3 TGTGCCATCAAAAAGGACGGACAACATAATCAGCCCCAGCATTTT CAIKKDGQHNQPQHF
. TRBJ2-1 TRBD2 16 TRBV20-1 TGCAGTGCCGCTAGCGGGGGGTCCAGCTCCTACAATGAGCAGTTCTTC CSAASGGSSSYNEQFF
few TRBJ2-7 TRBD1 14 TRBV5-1 TGCGCCAGCAGCTCTGCCGGACAGGGTTACGAGCAGTACTTC CASSSAGQGYEQYF
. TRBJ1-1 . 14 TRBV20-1 TGCAGTGCTACATTACAGGGTCTGAACACTGAAGCTTTCTTT CSATLQGLNTEAFF
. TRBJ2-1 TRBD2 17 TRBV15 TGTGCCACCAGCAGATTGGGGAGGGCAGGGCCCTACAATGAGCAGTTCTTC CATSRLGRAGPYNEQFF
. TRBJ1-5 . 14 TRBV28 TGTGCCAGCAGCCCCGGTGGGGGAGGTGGGCCCCAGCATTTT CASSPGGGGGPQHF
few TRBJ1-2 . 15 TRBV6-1 TGTGCCAGCAGTGAAGTGAGGGGCTACGGCCCTGGCTACACCTTC CASSEVRGYGPGYTF
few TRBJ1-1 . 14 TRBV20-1 TGCAGTGCTAGATTCTCGACTGGGAACACTGAAGCTTTCTTT CSARFSTGNTEAFF
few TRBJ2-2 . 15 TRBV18 TGTGCCAGCTCACCAGTATTGGGGAACACCGGGGAGCTGTTTTTT CASSPVLGNTGELFF
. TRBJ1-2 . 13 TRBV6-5 TGTGCCAGCAGTTACGGTTCAGGTTTTGGCTACACCTTC CASSYGSGFGYTF